This T cell receptor (beta chain) was recorded in a study of blood T cell repertoires in COVID-19. Study-level background: Collection of acute and convalescent COVID-19 samples took place in the United States, Italy and Spain. PBMCs, B-cell-depleted T cells, or T cells provided the cDNA or gDNA that made up the material.

The CDR3 runs 15 residues. Germline V gene sequence: CDR1 SEHNR, CDR2 FQNEAQ (reference sequence). Trimming cost V 5 bases and J 0 bases, with 13 bases left between them. Authors' analysis steps: Estimates of nucleated cell counts were drawn from the amplification of reference gene primers. Sequencing was performed with immunoSEQ multiplex PCR; in TCRdb, only in-frame clones are kept and a portion is missing. The V and J calls and clone size are taken from that table; D and trimming were inferred from the DNA. Here the sample spans 50,000 to 75,000 clones, about 92% being singletons. The receptor was derived from a man in his fifties with active COVID-19. The V and J genes are TRBV7-9 and TRBJ1-2, with D unclear. Sequencing was carried out using peripheral blood. The CDR3 is CASSLTGMANYGYTF. DNA of the CDR3: TGTGCCAGCAGCCTCACCGGGATGGCTAACTATGGCTACACCTTC.